This TCR beta chain was obtained from a study of T cell responses to AZD1222 COVID-19 vaccine. Remarks on this clone: The target antigen is unknown.

The protocol was immunoSEQ multiplex PCR, while the TCRdb copy is restricted to in-frame clones and leaves out a portion. The sample consists of about 120,000 clones, about 89% of them appearing once. General study findings and limits: Repertoire sampling occurred only after the peak T cell response. Nearly half of spike-specific TCRs reportedly target variant regions that are unmutated in the B.1.351 and B.1.1.7 variants. Clonal diversity may have been underestimated, and the donors were mostly white British, with more females than males. Vaccination with two AZD1222 doses was followed by a rise in Spike-specific TCR breadth and depth.

Trimming took 6 bases from V and 7 from J, leaving 16 bases between them. The germline CDR1 and CDR2 sequences are MNHEY and SVGAGI. The CDR3 runs 15 residues. This clonotype was sampled from an adult in good health. The chain couples TRBV6-5 to TRBJ1-6; D perhaps matches TRBD1 (6 bases). Sequencing was performed on peripheral blood, taken on day 0 of MenACWY control vaccination. CDR3: CASRPGQKPNSPLHF. The CDR3 DNA reads as TGTGCCAGCAGACCGGGACAAAAGCCAAATTCACCCCTCCACTTT.